This T cell receptor (beta chain) was recorded in a study of blood T cells in healthy people across ages. The CDR3 length is 14 residues. The V and J ends lost 2 bases and 3 bases respectively, with 9 bases between them. Per germline, CDR1 MNHNY and CDR2 SVGAGI (reference sequence). A remark on this clonotype: A much larger clone lies one base from this, so it may be a read error. A read error is likely, as this CDR3 ends without the conserved phenylalanine or tryptophan.

Then a second PCR, running about 7 to 11 cycles, was carried out with a sample-barcoded 5' primer and a J-beta primer mix. TCRdb fed the 5' RACE reads into MiXCR, producing one record per CDR3 protein. The data show over 950,000 distinct CDR3 sequences, roughly two fifths seen once. The sequenced sample consisted of blood. The rearrangement uses TRBV6-6 and TRBJ2-3; D remains ambiguous. The sequence was collected from a man in his late teens or twenties in good health. The CDR3 loop reads CASSYRPGTDTQYL. DNA of the CDR3: TGTGCCAGCAGTTACCGCCCCGGGACAGATACGCAGTATCTT.